These 21 T cell receptor beta chains originate from one sample sequenced in a study of blood T cells in healthy people across ages. Next came a second PCR, run for about 6 to 12 cycles, which used a sample-barcoded 5' primer along with a J-beta primer mix. One entry per CDR3 protein results from TCRdb running MiXCR on the 5' RACE reads. The repertoire holds about 930,000 distinct CDR3 sequences, with 25% to 35% as singletons. These data also featured in a second study, about T cells of mothers and their children.

The sequenced material came from blood. These receptors were taken from a woman aged 40 to 50 in good health.

This chain uses TRBV11-1 with TRBJ1-5; 8 nucleotides agree with TRBD1. CDR3 length: 13 amino acids. Trimming cost V 3 bases and J 6 bases; bases outside gene matches: 1. The germline CDR1 and CDR2 sequences are SGHAT and FQDESV (reference sequence). The DNA of the CDR3 is TGTGCCAGCAGCTTCGGGACAGGTCAGCCCCAGCATTTT. It encodes CASSFGTGQPQHF.

This clonotype was counted many times. The chain employs TRBV27 and TRBJ2-3, with 7 bases fitting TRBD2. Germline V CDR1 and CDR2: MNHEY, SMNVEV (reference sequence). Unmatched junction bases numbered 5, after V lost 7 bases and J lost 1 base. The CDR3 is 14 amino acids. DNA of the CDR3: TGTGCCAGCAAAAAGAGCGGGGGCACAGATACGCAGTATTTT. Residues: CASKKSGGTDTQYF.

The chain has TRBV21-1 and TRBJ2-5; the D segment call TRBD1 is taken from the table without a DNA check. The closer fit of TRBJ2-7 to the DNA end suggests the J call may be wrong. TRBV21-1 is noted as a pseudogene. The CDR3 length is 14 residues. CDR3 in amino acids: CASSFRDSKYEQYF. The CDR3 DNA reads TGTGCCAGCAGCTTCCGGGACAGTAAGTACGAGCAGTACTTC.

This clonotype was seen a few times. The chain recombines TRBV6-2 or TRBV6-3 with TRBJ1-2; the D gene is possibly TRBD1 (5 bases). CDR3 size: 19 residues. With 0 bases removed from V and 0 bases from J, the gap between germline ends came to 20 bases. CDR1 is MNHEY, CDR2 SVGEGT, per germline. The CDR3 reads CASSYSGRPNGRTNYGYTF. The CDR3 nucleotides are TGTGCCAGCAGTTACTCGGGGCGCCCTAACGGGAGAACTAACTATGGCTACACCTTC.

This clonotype has ten or more counts. The rearrangement uses TRBV6-5 and TRBJ2-7; D gene uncertain. Germline V gives CDR1 MNHEY, CDR2 SVGAGI. Trimming removed 0 bases from V and 3 bases from J, with 15 bases in between. The CDR3 length is 16 residues. The CDR3: CASSYSNQVPVYEQYF. The CDR3 DNA follows: TGTGCCAGCAGTTACTCGAATCAGGTCCCCGTCTACGAGCAGTACTTC.

The table lists this clonotype with a few counts. The chain carries TRBV12-3 or TRBV12-4 and TRBJ1-6; no clear D gene. The CDR3 spans 17 residues. The V end lost 2 bases, the J end lost 0 bases, and 11 bases lay between the germline ends. The chain's CDR3 is CASSLLTESSYNSPLHF. The DNA for the CDR3 is TGTGCCAGCAGTTTATTAACCGAAAGCTCCTATAATTCACCCCTCCACTTT.

This clonotype has more than one count but fewer than ten. This rearrangement joins TRBV4-1 to TRBJ2-5; D unclear. The V gene lost 1 base and the J gene lost 4 bases, with 7 bases spanning the gap. This CDR3 contains 13 residues. Germline V lookup: CDR1 MGHRA, CDR2 YSYEKL. The CDR3 reads CASSQVGRETQYF. CDR3 in DNA: TGCGCCAGCAGCCAAGTCGGTCGAGAGACCCAGTACTTC.

The table lists this clonotype with a few counts. The CDR3 is CATSRAKTEAFF. DNA for the CDR3: TGTGCCACAAGCCGGGCGAAGACTGAAGCTTTCTTT. This rearrangement joins TRBV3-1 to TRBJ1-1; no firm D call. V was clipped by 10 bases and J by 5 bases, with 14 bases between them. CDR1 is LGHDT, CDR2 YNNKEL, per germline (reference sequence). The CDR3 contains 12 residues.

This clonotype came up a few times. This sequence may be a read error, since a much larger clone differs from it by one base. The rearrangement uses TRBV10-3 and TRBJ1-1; D perhaps matches TRBD1 (5 bases). The germline V gene has CDR1 ENHRY and CDR2 SYGVKD. This CDR3 comprises 13 residues. CDR3 coding DNA: TGTGCCATCAGTGGAACAGGTACCACTGGAGCTTTCTTT. It encodes CAISGTGTTGAFF.

In this sample, this clonotype turned up many times. The V gene is TRBV4-1, the J gene TRBJ2-7; D may match TRBD1 or TRBD2 (6 bases each). CDR3 size: 15 residues. In germline, CDR1 is MGHRA, CDR2 YSYEKL. The V and J ends lost 3 bases and 7 bases respectively, with 19 bases between them. CDR3 residues: CASSHQPGAPGEQYF. The CDR3 DNA follows: TGCGCCAGCAGCCACCAACCGGGGGCCCCCGGGGAGCAGTACTTC.

In the case of this clonotype: Being one base from a much bigger clone, this may be a read error. The chain joins TRBV29-1 to TRBJ2-5; 8 bases are a match to TRBD1. Germline lookup yields CDR1 SQVTM and CDR2 ANQGSEA. This CDR3 is 13 amino acids long. The CDR3 DNA is TGCAGCGCCACAGGGGGACGGCGAGAGGCCCAGTACTTC. Translated, it gives CSATGGRREAQYF.

V usage is TRBV3-1 and J usage is TRBJ1-4, with a possible D match to TRBD1 (5 bases). The CDR3 has 14 amino acids. Trimming pared 1 base from V and 12 bases from J, leaving 15 bases between. Germline values: CDR1 LGHDT, CDR2 YNNKEL (reference sequence). In nucleotides, the CDR3 is TGTGCCAGCAGCCAAGGGATCATAGAAGGGGAACTGTTTTTT. Its translation: CASSQGIIEGELFF.

This clonotype was counted ten times or more. V is TRBV6-5 and J is TRBJ2-1; 9 nucleotides agree with TRBD1. After removal of 6 bases from V and 8 bases from J, the junction contained 5 bases not matched to a gene. The germline V gene encodes CDR1 MNHEY and CDR2 SVGAGI. CDR3 length: 13 residues. The CDR3 loop reads CASRGDRADEQFF. CDR3 sequence (DNA): TGTGCCAGCAGGGGGGACAGGGCGGATGAGCAGTTCTTC.

This clonotype was seen once. The chain recombines TRBV12-3 or TRBV12-4 with TRBJ2-2; either TRBD1 or TRBD2 may fit D (5 bases each). The CDR3 totals 16 residues. Between the trimmed V and J ends, which lost 4 bases and 1 base, there was a span of 13 bases. In DNA form, the CDR3 reads TGTGCCAGCAGTTCCGGGGACCACCTGAACACCGGGGAGCTGTTTTTT. Protein product: CASSSGDHLNTGELFF.

This clonotype was observed at least ten times. The rearrangement links TRBV5-1 to TRBJ2-7; D possibly matches TRBD1 or TRBD2 (6 bases each). Germline V gene sequence: CDR1 SGHRS, CDR2 YFSETQ. V shed 4 bases and J shed 5 bases, with 16 bases lying between them. The CDR3 contains 14 residues. The CDR3 coding sequence is TGCGCCAGCAGCGGCAACGGGGGCTCGGACGAGCAGTACTTC. It codes for CASSGNGGSDEQYF.

This clonotype was counted ten times or more. The chain employs TRBV28 and TRBJ2-7; D possibly corresponds to TRBD2 (5 bases). Trimming left V 5 bases short and J 0 bases short, with 14 bases between. CDR3 length equals 15 residues. Germline CDR1 MDHEN, CDR2 SYDVKM. CDR3 region: CASSPLVGSSYEQYF. Written as DNA, the CDR3 is TGTGCCAGCAGTCCCTTAGTAGGGAGCTCCTACGAGCAGTACTTC.

J is TRBJ1-1 and V is TRBV5-1; D unresolved. The CDR3 is 15 amino acids. The germline V and J ends were trimmed by 3 bases and 4 bases, with 16 bases remaining between them. The germline V gene encodes CDR1 SGHRS and CDR2 YFSETQ. CDR3 residues: CASSSGWVVGTEAFF. The CDR3, as DNA: TGCGCCAGCAGCTCTGGATGGGTTGTGGGCACTGAAGCTTTCTTT.

The rearrangement joins TRBV7-2 to TRBJ1-2, with unresolved D. Germline V lookup: CDR1 SGHTA, CDR2 FQGNSA. V was clipped by 6 bases and J by 4 bases, with 15 bases between them. The CDR3 extends over 14 amino acids. CDR3 in amino acids: CTSSPTPLSYGYTF. In nucleotides, the CDR3 is TGTACCAGCAGTCCTACACCTCTTAGCTATGGCTACACCTTC.

This clonotype has at least ten counts. This chain uses TRBV7-3 with TRBJ1-2, with 7 bases identical to TRBD1. Germline V lookup: CDR1 SGHTA, CDR2 FQGTGA. The CDR3 is 13 residues long. V gave up 5 bases and J gave up 8 bases; unmatched junction bases: 8. The CDR3 region is CASSDRTGGGYTF. For the CDR3, the DNA is TGTGCCAGCAGCGATCGGACAGGCGGCGGCTACACCTTC. Full variable domain (remainder filled in from reference TRBV7-3 and TRBJ1-2): GAGVSQTPSNKVTEKGKYVELRCDPISGHTALYWYRQSLGQGPEFLIYFQGTGAADDSGLPNDRFFAVRPEGSVSTLKIQRTERGDSAVYLCASSDRTGGGYTFGSGTRLTVV.

The J gene is TRBJ1-1, the V gene TRBV10-2, with TRBD1 matching 7 bases. This CDR3 has 15 amino acids. V lost 1 base and J lost 1; bases outside the gene matches: 3. Germline CDR1 is WSHSY and CDR2 is SAAADI. The CDR3 is CASSEYRGSNTEAFF. DNA of the CDR3: TGCGCCAGCAGTGAGTACAGGGGATCGAACACTGAAGCTTTCTTT.

The gene calls are TRBV27 and TRBJ2-5; D could derive from TRBD1 or TRBD2 (5 bases each). Germline V gene lookup returns CDR1 MNHEY and CDR2 SMNVEV (reference sequence). Trimming cost V 2 bases and J 3 bases, with 16 bases left between them. The CDR3 spans 16 residues. The CDR3 bases are TGTGCCAGCAGTTTAGGTACAGGCGGGCGAAAAGAGACCCAGTACTTC. It yields the protein CASSLGTGGRKETQYF.